This record covers a single T cell receptor (beta chain). Its antigen is currently not known. The sample holds no much larger clone one base away, and base qualities are not on file. From the germline V gene, CDR1 is KGHSH and CDR2 is LQKENI. Compared with germline, V lacks 0 bases and J lacks 4 bases; bases without a gene match: 6. The CDR3 runs 17 amino acids, cysteine and phenylalanine included. Solely the CDR3 DNA is kept, with 51 bases framed from the first base. TCRbeta CDR3 regions were amplified from genomic DNA by means of the immunoSEQ Assay, a bias-controlled multiplex PCR. As for the original processing: The number of nucleated cells in each sample was estimated by amplification of reference gene primers within the assay. Sequence reads were collapsed and filtered to measure the absolute abundance of every unique TCRbeta CDR3 rearrangement. For each sample, productive Simpson clonality was calculated as the square root of Simpson's diversity index over productive rearrangements. Entries here come from immuneACCESS through TCRdb and include only in-frame sequences with V and J called. Some clones fail to appear in such tables; in the studies checked, an unresolved V gene covers under half of the shortfall, and the cause of the remainder is unknown. That table is the source of V, J and clone size, and D and trimming were worked out from the DNA. The sample records about 200,000 clones, around 84% of which are singletons. 4% to 5% of the sample is in the top ten clones.

The data derive from a study of blood T cell repertoires in COVID-19 (dated by TCRdb to the early 2020s). Broadly, across the study: The collaborator samples originated in the United States, Italy and Spain and spanned the acute and convalescent phases of COVID-19. The repertoires were made available in a free public database intended to serve as a resource for research on the immune response to SARS-CoV-2. Where HLA class I and class II types were available, the types were taken from metadata supplied by the sample provider, not from assay-based typing. Nearly every sample came with metadata listing a de-identified subject ID, COVID-19 status, age in years and sex. The material from the prospective study consisted of cDNA or gDNA derived from T cells, B-cell-depleted T cells, or PBMCs. Deeply sampled blood TCRbeta repertoires from subjects exposed to, actively infected with, or recovered from COVID-19 were included in the dataset. The samples were drawn from two sources: the first 160 participants of the ongoing ImmuneRACE study, and 1,000 to 1,500 subjects contributed by 6 global collaborators.

Overall study results and their limits: The amount of clinical and demographic metadata varied by source and participant and was provided uncurated.

Each collaborating institution followed its own protocols to collect whole blood in K2EDTA tubes. For TCRbeta analysis, collaborators shipped samples as frozen whole blood, isolated PBMCs, or DNA extracted from either of those sample types. Recombination linked TRBV18 to TRBJ2-1, with 10 bases in between that match TRBD2. Material: peripheral blood. This receptor was taken from a woman of 80 years or more with acute or convalescent COVID-19. Here is the DNA: TGTGCCAGCTCACCACCGTCAGCGGGAGGGCCTTACAATGAGCAGTTCTTC. This yields the protein CASSPPSAGGPYNEQFF.